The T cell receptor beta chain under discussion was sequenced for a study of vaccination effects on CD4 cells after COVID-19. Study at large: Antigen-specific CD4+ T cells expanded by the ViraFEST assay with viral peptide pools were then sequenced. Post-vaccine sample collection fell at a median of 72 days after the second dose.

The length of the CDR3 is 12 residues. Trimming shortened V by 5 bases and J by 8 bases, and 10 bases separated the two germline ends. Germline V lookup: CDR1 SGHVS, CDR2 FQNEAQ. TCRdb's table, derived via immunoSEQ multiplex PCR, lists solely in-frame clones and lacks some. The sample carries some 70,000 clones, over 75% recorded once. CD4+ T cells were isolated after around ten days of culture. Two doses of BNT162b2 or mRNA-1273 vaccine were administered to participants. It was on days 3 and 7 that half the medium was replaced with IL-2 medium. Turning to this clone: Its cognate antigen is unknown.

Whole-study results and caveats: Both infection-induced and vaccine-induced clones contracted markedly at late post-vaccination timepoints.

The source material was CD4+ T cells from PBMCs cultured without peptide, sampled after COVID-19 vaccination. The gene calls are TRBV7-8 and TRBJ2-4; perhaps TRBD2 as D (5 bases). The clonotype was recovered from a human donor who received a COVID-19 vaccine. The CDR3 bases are TGTGCCAGCAGCCCTGCGAGGGACATTCAGTACTTC. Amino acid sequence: CASSPARDIQYF.